A single sample is the source of the 27 T cell receptor beta chains below, sequenced in a study of cytomegalovirus exposure and HLA in healthy donors. With 60 Vbeta and 13 Jbeta primers, the PCR was carried out. Libraries were prepared by immunoSEQ multiplex PCR; TCRdb keeps only in-frame clonotypes and omits some of them. The repertoire has some 110,000 clones, around 80% of them found once; the top ten carry approximately 13%. Material: PBMCs. The receptors were sampled from a woman aged 55-70 years in good health and CMV-seropositive.

This clone occurred a few times. The J gene is TRBJ1-4, the V gene TRBV27, with 8 nucleotides matching TRBD1. The ends lost 4 bases at V and 2 bases at J; junction bases unmatched: 6. There are 16 residues in the CDR3. CDR1 MNHEY and CDR2 SMNVEV come from the germline V gene (reference sequence). In DNA, the CDR3 is TGTGCCAGCAGTTGGACAGGGACCGCGACTAATGAAAAACTGTTTTTT. It codes for CASSWTGTATNEKLFF. The full variable domain, completed using reference TRBV27 and TRBJ1-4, is EAQVTQNPRYLITVTGKKLTVTCSQNMNHEYMSWYRQDPGLGLRQIYYSMNVEVTDKGDVPEGYKVSRKEKRNFPLILESPSPNQTSLYFCASSWTGTATNEKLFFGSGTQLSVL.

Regarding this clone: The junction departs from germline at one end; a sequencing error may be responsible. Within the sample, other DNA sequences also encode this same CDR3. The chain couples TRBV2 to TRBJ1-6, with D maybe TRBD1 (5 bases). The CDR3 contains 17 residues. Germline V CDR1 and CDR2: SNHLY, FYNNEI. CDR3 nucleotide sequence: TGCGCCAGCAGGCCCGGGGGGACCACTGCCTATAATTCACCCCTCCACTTT. Its protein is CASRPGGTTAYNSPLHF.

This chain connects TRBV5-8 to TRBJ2-1; D uncertain. The CDR3 loop spans 12 amino acids. V gave up 2 bases and J gave up 10 bases, with 10 bases separating them. The germline V gene encodes CDR1 SGHTS and CDR2 YDEGEE. CDR3 sequence reads: CASSFIEREQFF. Written as DNA, the CDR3 is TGTGCCAGCAGCTTCATCGAGAGGGAGCAGTTCTTC.

This chain uses TRBV5-4 with TRBJ2-7, with a possible D match to TRBD2 (5 bases). V was shortened by 2 bases and J by 3 bases, with 12 bases between the two germline ends. The CDR3 covers 14 residues. In germline, CDR1 is SGHNT, CDR2 YYREEE (reference sequence). The CDR3 reads CASSLSGKNYEQYF. In DNA form, the CDR3 reads TGTGCCAGCAGCTTATCCGGGAAAAACTACGAGCAGTACTTC.

The chain is built from TRBV5-4 and TRBJ1-1; the D gene is possibly TRBD1 (5 bases). V was clipped by 4 bases and J by 5 bases, with 12 bases between them. CDR1 SGHNT and CDR2 YYREEE come from the germline V gene (reference sequence). This CDR3 region has 13 residues. The CDR3 here is CASSRGRGTEAFF. The CDR3 DNA sequence: TGTGCCAGCAGCCGCGGGCGGGGGACTGAAGCTTTCTTT.

V gene TRBV7-3 combines with J gene TRBJ2-6, with D maybe TRBD2 (6 bases). Germline CDR1 is SGHTA and CDR2 is FQGTGA. This CDR3 has 17 amino acids. Trimming pared 5 bases from V and 4 bases from J, leaving 18 bases between. The CDR3: CASSPNPTSSGANVLTF. The CDR3 nucleotides read TGTGCCAGCAGCCCAAATCCGACTAGTTCCGGGGCCAACGTCCTGACTTTC.

CDR3 amino acids: CATSRDGQGRETQYF. CDR3 nucleotide sequence: TGTGCCACCAGCAGAGATGGGCAGGGTAGGGAGACCCAGTACTTC. J is TRBJ2-5 and V is TRBV15, with a tentative D call TRBD1 (5 bases). Trimming cost V 0 bases and J 5 bases, with 13 bases left between them. CDR3 length: 15 residues. The germline V gene has CDR1 LNHNV and CDR2 YYDKDF (reference sequence).

The chain recombines TRBV29-1 with TRBJ2-3, with 11 bases that match TRBD2. Germline assignment: CDR1 SQVTM and CDR2 ANQGSEA. Trimming at V came to 7 bases and at J to 4 bases, leaving 10 bases not matched to a gene. This CDR3 contains 15 residues. The CDR3 DNA is TGCAGCGCTAACAGACTAGCGGGAACGGCAGATACGCAGTATTTT. This sequence encodes CSANRLAGTADTQYF.

The rearrangement joins TRBV4-3 to TRBJ2-1, with a tentative D call TRBD2 (6 bases). V dropped 3 bases and J dropped 5 bases, with 11 bases sitting between them. Germline-derived CDR1 and CDR2 are LGHNA and YSLEER. The CDR3 loop spans 14 amino acids. DNA of the CDR3: TGCGCCAGCAGCCAGGGACTCATCGACAATGAGCAGTTCTTC. It yields the protein CASSQGLIDNEQFF.

This chain joins TRBV2 and TRBJ2-2; the match to TRBD2 covers 12 bases. Losses at the gene ends were 6 bases for V and 5 bases for J; bases not matched to a gene: 19. This CDR3 contains 20 residues. Germline V CDR1 and CDR2: SNHLY, FYNNEI. The CDR3 loop reads CASSRSGTSGRIDRTGELFF. The CDR3 DNA follows: TGTGCCAGCAGCCGCTCCGGGACTAGCGGGCGGATAGATCGAACCGGGGAGCTGTTTTTT.

This clone was counted a single time. The J gene is TRBJ2-6, the V gene TRBV7-2; 7 nucleotides agree with TRBD1. The CDR3 sequence is 19 residues long. The V gene's germline CDR1 is SGHTA and CDR2 FQGNSA. V lost 5 bases and J lost 0; bases outside the gene matches: 13. The DNA of the CDR3 is TGTGCCAGCAGCGCGAGGACAACCTGGGACAGCTCTGGGGCCAACGTCCTGACTTTC. Protein sequence: CASSARTTWDSSGANVLTF.

The V call is TRBV7-2, the J call TRBJ2-1; 9 bases fit TRBD2. In germline, CDR1 is SGHTA, CDR2 FQGNSA. This CDR3 spans 14 amino acids. V shed 2 bases, J shed 15 bases, and the junction held 11 bases outside the gene matches. The CDR3 nucleotides are TGTGCCAGCAGCTTAAGCTCCCTAGCGGGGTTGGGGTTCTTC. This encodes CASSLSSLAGLGFF.

The chain is built from TRBV6-1 and TRBJ1-2; D is unclear. The V gene lost 1 base and the J gene lost 1 base, with 7 bases spanning the gap. Germline V lookup: CDR1 MNHNS, CDR2 SASEGT. This CDR3 contains 14 residues. The CDR3, as DNA: TGTGCCAGCAGTGAAGGGGGAGATAACTATGGCTACACCTTC. Translation: CASSEGGDNYGYTF.

This clone was counted between two and nine times. CDR3 coding DNA: TGTGCCAGCTCCCAGGCGAGCTCCTACGAGCAGTACTTC. Its protein is CASSQASSYEQYF. The chain combines TRBV18 with TRBJ2-7; D not certain. V was trimmed by 6 bases and J by 0 bases, leaving 9 bases between them. Germline V CDR1 and CDR2: KGHSH, LQKENI. This CDR3 comprises 13 residues.

The rearrangement uses TRBV5-3 and TRBJ1-3; D remains unclear. TRBV5-3 has ORF status, its function being uncertain. The length of the CDR3 is 19 residues. V lost 0 bases and J lost 0, with 19 bases in between. CDR3 protein: CARSLVLFRGGLSGNTIYF. The CDR3 DNA is TGTGCCAGAAGCTTGGTTCTTTTTCGGGGAGGACTCTCTGGAAACACCATATATTTT.

The chain has TRBV6-5 and TRBJ1-5; TRBD1 agrees at 7 bases. This CDR3 spans 14 amino acids. From germline, CDR1 is MNHEY and CDR2 SVGAGI. Losses at the gene ends were 2 bases for V and 4 bases for J; bases not matched to a gene: 2. The CDR3 protein is CASSYGTENQPQHF. The CDR3, as DNA: TGTGCCAGCAGTTACGGGACAGAAAATCAGCCCCAGCATTTT.

This clone appeared a few times. The J gene is TRBJ2-7, the V gene TRBV4-2; TRBD1 matches 7 bases. From germline, CDR1 is LGHNA and CDR2 YNFKEQ. The CDR3 covers 15 residues. With 2 bases clipped from V and 2 bases from J, the junction kept 6 bases outside the gene matches. This chain's CDR3 is CASSQTTGPAYEQYF. CDR3 in DNA: TGTGCCAGCAGCCAAACGACAGGGCCTGCCTACGAGCAGTACTTC.

The rearrangement uses TRBV7-9 and TRBJ2-5, with 9 bases fitting TRBD1. Looked up from germline, CDR1 is SEHNR and CDR2 is FQNEAQ (reference sequence). This CDR3 has 14 amino acids. J lost 5 bases, V lost 4 bases, and 5 bases had no gene match. This CDR3 is CASSSGQGMETQYF. As DNA, the CDR3 is TGTGCCAGCAGCTCAGGACAGGGGATGGAGACCCAGTACTTC. The complete variable domain, with remaining parts taken from reference TRBV7-9 and TRBJ2-5, reads DTGVSQNPRHKITKRGQNVTFRCDPISEHNRLYWYRQTLGQGPEFLTYFQNEAQLEKSRLLSDRFSAERPKGSFSTLEIQRTEQGDSAMYLCASSSGQGMETQYFGPGTRLLVL.

The chain has TRBV23-1 and TRBJ1-2; 7 bases map to TRBD1. TRBV23-1 is placed among ORFs of uncertain function. V was pared by 2 bases and J by 1 base, with 16 bases of the junction left unmatched. The CDR3 extends over 19 amino acids. The DNA of the CDR3 is TGCGCCAGCAGTCAAGCGACTGACAGGGCCAGGGAGTGTAACTATGGCTACACCTTC. Translation gives CASSQATDRARECNYGYTF.

This clone was picked up one time. This chain joins TRBV5-4 and TRBJ2-1; TRBD2 might be the D (5 bases). V was trimmed by 1 base and J by 7 bases, leaving 15 bases between them. The CDR3 covers 15 residues. Looked up from germline, CDR1 is SGHNT and CDR2 is YYREEE (reference sequence). CDR3 in amino acids: CASSLTRSWGNEQFF. CDR3 nucleotides: TGTGCCAGCAGCTTGACTAGAAGTTGGGGAAATGAGCAGTTCTTC.

This rearrangement joins TRBV21-1 to TRBJ2-5; the table's D gene call, TRBD2, was not cross checked with the DNA. TRBV21-1 is classified as a pseudogene. The CDR3 consists of 16 residues. The CDR3 DNA is TGTGCCAGCAGCAAAGAGGGGGGTAGCGGGGTAGAGACCCAGTACTTC. Residues: CASSKEGGSGVETQYF.

The chain employs TRBV12-5 and TRBJ2-3, with TRBD1 identical over 7 bases. The CDR3 loop spans 16 amino acids. Germline CDR1 reads LGHNT; CDR2 reads FRNRAP. The J segment lost 2 bases and the V segment lost 2 bases, leaving 7 bases of the junction unmatched. The CDR3 bases are TGTGCTAGTGGTTTGAGAGCGAGGGGGCCCACAGATACGCAGTATTTT. This gives the protein CASGLRARGPTDTQYF. The full variable domain, rest sourced from reference TRBV12-5 and TRBJ2-3, is DARVTQTPRHKVTEMGQEVTMRCQPILGHNTVFWYRQTMMQGLELLAYFRNRAPLDDSGMPKDRFSAEMPDATLATLKIQPSEPRDSAVYFCASGLRARGPTDTQYFGPGTRLTVL.

This rearrangement joins TRBV5-4 to TRBJ2-7; D might be TRBD2 (6 bases). CDR3 length equals 14 residues. CDR1 and CDR2 from the germline V gene are SGHNT and YYREEE (reference sequence). Trimming pared 2 bases from V and 4 bases from J, leaving 13 bases between. CDR3 nucleotide sequence: TGTGCCAGCAGCTTCGGTAGCGGATCTTACGAGCAGTACTTC. Translating gives CASSFGSGSYEQYF.

DNA of the CDR3: TGTGCCTGGAGTGTAGTCGGCTATGGCTACACCTTC. Amino acid sequence: CAWSVVGYGYTF. V usage is TRBV30 and J usage is TRBJ1-2; D gene unclear. The germline gives CDR1 GTSNPN, CDR2 SVGIG (reference sequence). The germline V and J ends were trimmed by 0 bases and 4 bases, with 6 bases remaining between them. This CDR3 region has 12 residues.

The chain uses TRBV19 and TRBJ1-2; 7 bases fit TRBD1. The V gene end was trimmed by 5 bases and the J gene end by 1 base; junction bases not matched to a gene: 4. This CDR3 has 14 amino acids. From germline, CDR1 is LNHDA and CDR2 SQIVND (reference sequence). In DNA form, the CDR3 reads TGTGCCAGTAGTCTCCGACAGGGTAACTATGGCTACACCTTC. Amino acid sequence: CASSLRQGNYGYTF. Looking up the rest from reference TRBV19 and TRBJ1-2 gives the full variable domain: DGGITQSPKYLFRKEGQNVTLSCEQNLNHDAMYWYRQDPGQGLRLIYYSQIVNDFQKGDIAEGYSVSREKKESFPLTVTSAQKNPTAFYLCASSLRQGNYGYTFGSGTRLTVV.

CDR3 bases: TGTGCCAGCAGCTTAAATATCAACACTGAAGCTTTCTTT. This codes for CASSLNINTEAFF. The chain has TRBV7-3 and TRBJ1-1; D gene uncertain. Germline V gene lookup returns CDR1 SGHTA and CDR2 FQGTGA. Trimming left V 1 base short and J 2 bases short, with 5 bases between. This CDR3 comprises 13 residues.

This clone showed up just once. This sequence joins TRBV25-1 and TRBJ1-4; D may be TRBD1 (5 bases). CDR3 length: 16 amino acids. Germline CDR1 and CDR2: MGHDK and SYGVNS. V lost 2 bases and J 2 bases, leaving 12 bases between the germline ends. CDR3 sequence (DNA): TGTGCCAGCAGTGAAATTTGGGGCCGGACTAATGAAAAACTGTTTTTT. Translating gives CASSEIWGRTNEKLFF. Complete variable domain (other parts from reference TRBV25-1 and TRBJ1-4): EADIYQTPRYLVIGTGKKITLECSQTMGHDKMYWYQQDPGMELHLIHYSYGVNSTEKGDLSSESTVSRIRTEHFPLTLESARPSHTSQYLCASSEIWGRTNEKLFFGSGTQLSVL.